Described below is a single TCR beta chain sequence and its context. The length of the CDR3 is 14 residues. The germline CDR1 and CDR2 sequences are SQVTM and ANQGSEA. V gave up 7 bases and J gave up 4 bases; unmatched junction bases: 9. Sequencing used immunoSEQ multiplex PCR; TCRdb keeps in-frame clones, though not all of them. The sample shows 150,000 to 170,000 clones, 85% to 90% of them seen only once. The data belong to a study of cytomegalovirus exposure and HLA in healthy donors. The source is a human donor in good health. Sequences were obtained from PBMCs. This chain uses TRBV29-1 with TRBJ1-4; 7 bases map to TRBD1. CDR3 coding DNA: TGCAGCGCCCAACCGGGACAGTATAATGAAAAACTGTTTTTT. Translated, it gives CSAQPGQYNEKLFF.